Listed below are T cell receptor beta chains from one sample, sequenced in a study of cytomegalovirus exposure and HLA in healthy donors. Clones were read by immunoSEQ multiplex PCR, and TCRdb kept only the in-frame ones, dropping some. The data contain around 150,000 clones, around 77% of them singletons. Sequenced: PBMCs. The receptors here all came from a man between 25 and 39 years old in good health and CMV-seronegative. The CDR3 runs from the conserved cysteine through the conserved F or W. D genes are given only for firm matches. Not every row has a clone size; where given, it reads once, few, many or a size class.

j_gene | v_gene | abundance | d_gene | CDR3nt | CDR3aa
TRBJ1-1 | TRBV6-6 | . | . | TGTGCCAGCAGTGCCGGGACTGGTAATGAAGCTTTCTTT | CASSAGTGNEAFF
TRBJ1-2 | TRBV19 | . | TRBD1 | TGTGCCAGTAGTACGACAGGGGGCGGGAGCTATGGCTACACCTTC | CASSTTGGGSYGYTF
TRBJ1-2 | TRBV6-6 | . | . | TGTGCCAGCAGTTACGGGTGGGAGGCTTCCTATGGCTACACCTTC | CASSYGWEASYGYTF
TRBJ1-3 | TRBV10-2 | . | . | TGCGCCAGCAGTGAGCAGGGCCTTTCTGGAAACACCATATATTTT | CASSEQGLSGNTIYF
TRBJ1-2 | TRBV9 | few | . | TGTGCCAGCAGCGTAGAGGACAGCCTCTCTAACTATGGCTACACCTTC | CASSVEDSLSNYGYTF
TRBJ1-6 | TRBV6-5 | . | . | TGTGCCAGCAGTTACTCCGACAGGTCTTTGGGCACACCCCTCCACTTT | CASSYSDRSLGTPLHF
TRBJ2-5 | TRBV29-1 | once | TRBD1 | TGCAGCGTCTCCGGGACAGGGCAAGAGACCCAGTACTTC | CSVSGTGQETQYF
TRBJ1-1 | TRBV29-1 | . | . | TGCAGCGCCGGGGGGGGGACTGAAGCTTTCTTT | CSAGGGTEAFF
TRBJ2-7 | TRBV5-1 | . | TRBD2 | TGCGCCAGCAGCTTGGAGGCTAGCGGAGCCGGCGAGCAGTACTTC | CASSLEASGAGEQYF
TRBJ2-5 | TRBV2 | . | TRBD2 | TGTGCCAGCATCGGGACTAGCGGGGTCCTTGGAGAGACCCAGTACTTC | CASIGTSGVLGETQYF
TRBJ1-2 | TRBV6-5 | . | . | TGTGCCAGCAGTTACTCGAGTAGGGGCCTTAACTATGGCTACACCTTC | CASSYSSRGLNYGYTF
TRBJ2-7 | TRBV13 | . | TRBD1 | TGTGCCAGCAGCCCCCGGGACAGATCCTACGAGCAGTACTTC | CASSPRDRSYEQYF
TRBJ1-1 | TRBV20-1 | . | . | TGCAGTGTCCAGGGGCAGATCGTAGCTTTCTTT | CSVQGQIVAFF
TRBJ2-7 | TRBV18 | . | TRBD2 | TGTGCCAGCTCACCCCAGCGGGAGGGGAACGAGCAGTACTTC | CASSPQREGNEQYF
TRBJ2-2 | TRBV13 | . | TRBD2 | TGTGCCAGCAGCTCGGGGGGGGATACTGAGCTTTCGCAGGCCGGGGAGCTGTTTTTT | CASSSGGDTELSQAGELFF
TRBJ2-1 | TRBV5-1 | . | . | TGCGCCAGCATGAGCTCCTACAATGAGCAGTTCTTC | CASMSSYNEQFF
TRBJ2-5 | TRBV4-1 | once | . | TGCGCCAGCAGCTCCCGGGACTCTTCCCAAGAGACCCAGTACTTC | CASSSRDSSQETQYF
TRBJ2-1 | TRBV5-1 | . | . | TGCGCCAGCAGCTTGGATCGGGTCGGAAATGAGCAGTTCTTC | CASSLDRVGNEQFF
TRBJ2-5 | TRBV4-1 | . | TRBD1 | TGCGCCAGCAGCCGGGGACAGGGGAGCATCCAAGAGACCCAGTACTTC | CASSRGQGSIQETQYF
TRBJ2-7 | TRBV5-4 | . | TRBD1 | TGTGCCAGCAGCCCAACCGCCGGGACAGGGTATAACGAGCAGTACTTC | CASSPTAGTGYNEQYF
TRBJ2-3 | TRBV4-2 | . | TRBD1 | TGTGCCAGCAGCCAAGATTTGCCGGACAGGGGCGTCCCAGATACGCAGTATTTT | CASSQDLPDRGVPDTQYF
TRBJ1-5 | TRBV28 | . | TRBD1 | TGTGCCAGCAGCTCCGGACAGGGAGGCAATCAGCCCCAGCATTTT | CASSSGQGGNQPQHF
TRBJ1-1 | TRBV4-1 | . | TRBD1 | TGCGCCAGCAGCCCGCAACAGGGGTTGAACACTGAAGCTTTCTTT | CASSPQQGLNTEAFF
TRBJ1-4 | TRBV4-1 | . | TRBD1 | TGCGCCAGCAGCCAAGTGGGGATAGGGACAGGGGATGAAAAACTGTTTTTT | CASSQVGIGTGDEKLFF
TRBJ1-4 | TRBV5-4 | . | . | TGTGCCAGCAGCTTGGTGGGCAGGGGTAATGAAAAACTGTTTTTT | CASSLVGRGNEKLFF